The rows below give T cell receptor beta chains drawn from one sample of a study of T cells after posttransplantation cyclophosphamide. Profiling relied on immunoSEQ multiplex PCR, and the TCRdb table lists in-frame clones only, not all of them. Sampling found about 38,000 clones, none seen once. Sequenced: PBMCs. The receptor set was obtained from a man aged 50-59 years in good health, CMV-negative, and a related stem cell transplant donor. The CDR3 runs from the conserved cysteine through the conserved F or W. The order of the fields is J gene, clone size, V gene, D gene, CDR3 protein, CDR3 DNA. D genes are given only for firm matches. Expanded clones get a size class; other rows say once, few or many, or leave the size out.

TRBJ2-7,many,TRBV18,-,CASSPIPGDALREQYF,TGTGCCAGCTCACCTATCCCAGGGGACGCTTTACGCGAGCAGTACTTC
TRBJ2-1,-,TRBV19,-,CASALTGWSYNEQFF,TGTGCCAGCGCCCTGACAGGATGGTCCTACAATGAGCAGTTCTTC
TRBJ1-1,many,TRBV18,-,CASSPLPPPQGGTEAFF,TGTGCCAGCTCACCCCTCCCACCTCCACAGGGCGGTACTGAAGCTTTCTTT
TRBJ2-1,many,TRBV15,TRBD2,CATSRDPSGGIGWKNEQFF,TGTGCCACCAGCAGAGACCCTAGCGGGGGTATTGGGTGGAAAAATGAGCAGTTCTTC
TRBJ2-2,few,TRBV7-2,-,CASSRGGGELFF,TGTGCCAGCAGCCGGGGTGGCGGGGAGCTGTTTTTT
TRBJ1-2,many,TRBV29-1,TRBD1,CSVEMTGGANNYGYTF,TGCAGCGTCGAGATGACAGGGGGTGCAAATAACTATGGCTACACCTTC
TRBJ2-4,-,TRBV11-2,-,CASSLEWPFTNIQYF,TGTGCCAGCAGCTTAGAGTGGCCCTTTACAAACATTCAGTACTTC
TRBJ2-5,many,TRBV11-3,TRBD2,CASSLGASGGAETQYF,TGTGCCAGCAGCTTAGGTGCTAGCGGGGGGGCAGAGACCCAGTACTTC
TRBJ2-1,many,TRBV13,-,CASSRTANEQFF,TGTGCCAGCAGTCGGACAGCCAATGAGCAGTTCTTC
TRBJ1-2,many,TRBV7-2,-,CASSLVTGNGYTF,TGTGCCAGCAGCTTAGTCACAGGGAACGGCTACACCTTC
TRBJ1-6,few,TRBV18,-,CASSPLQGGNSPLHF,TGTGCCAGCTCACCTCTACAGGGTGGAAATTCACCCCTCCACTTT
TRBJ2-1,many,TRBV5-1,TRBD2,CASSTGLSYNEQFF,TGCGCCAGCAGCACGGGACTATCCTACAATGAGCAGTTCTTC
TRBJ2-1,many,TRBV6-6,TRBD1,CASSKGQGASYNEQFF,TGTGCCAGCAGTAAAGGACAGGGGGCAAGTTACAATGAGCAGTTCTTC
TRBJ1-1,many,TRBV13,-,CASSLAGGNTEAFF,TGTGCCAGCAGCTTAGCCGGAGGGAACACTGAAGCTTTCTTT
TRBJ2-1,many,TRBV9,TRBD2,CASSPRAGYNEQFF,TGTGCCAGCAGCCCTAGAGCGGGGTACAATGAGCAGTTCTTC
TRBJ2-7,many,TRBV7-2,-,CASSLSTGYEQYF,TGTGCCAGCAGCTTATCCACAGGGTACGAGCAGTACTTC
TRBJ1-5,many,TRBV5-8,TRBD1,CASARETGVGNQPQHF,TGTGCCAGCGCACGTGAGACAGGGGTGGGCAATCAGCCCCAGCATTTT
TRBJ2-1,-,TRBV15,TRBD2,CAIGLAGVDEQFF,TGTGCCATAGGACTAGCGGGAGTGGATGAGCAGTTCTTC
TRBJ2-7,many,TRBV15,TRBD2,CATRFAGGQEQYF,TGTGCCACCAGGTTTGCGGGGGGGCAGGAGCAGTACTTC
TRBJ1-1,many,TRBV9,-,CASSKVGGTEAFF,TGTGCCAGCAGCAAGGTAGGGGGCACTGAAGCTTTCTTT
TRBJ2-4,many,TRBV4-1,TRBD2,CASSQALAGGTKDIQYF,TGCGCCAGCAGCCAAGCGCTAGCGGGAGGGACTAAGGACATTCAGTACTTC
TRBJ2-7,many,TRBV5-1,TRBD2,CASREGTTQTLEQYF,TGCGCCAGCAGGGAGGGGACTACCCAAACGCTCGAGCAGTACTTC
TRBJ2-5,few,TRBV7-2,TRBD1,CASSPRTGQGEETQYF,TGTGCCAGCAGCCCCAGGACTGGGCAGGGGGAAGAGACCCAGTACTTC
TRBJ1-5,many,TRBV6-1,-,CASSGDRTRKVQPQHF,TGTGCCAGCAGTGGAGACAGGACCCGAAAGGTTCAGCCCCAGCATTTT
TRBJ2-3,many,TRBV7-3,-,CASSPTVAGRPDTQYF,TGTGCCAGCAGCCCCACCGTTGCGGGAAGGCCAGATACGCAGTATTTT
TRBJ2-2,many,TRBV9,-,CASSVGGTNTGELFF,TGTGCCAGCAGCGTAGGCGGTACGAACACCGGGGAGCTGTTTTTT
TRBJ2-1,few,TRBV18,-,CASSPQPRSNEQFF,TGTGCCAGCTCACCACAACCCAGAAGCAATGAGCAGTTCTTC
TRBJ2-5,-,TRBV19,TRBD1,CASSIGDSQPYWDQYF,TGTGCCAGTAGTATAGGGGACAGTCAGCCCTATTGGGACCAGTACTTC
TRBJ2-7,many,TRBV10-3,-,CATAAGYEQYF,TGTGCCACCGCGGCGGGATACGAGCAGTACTTC
TRBJ2-1,few,TRBV7-3,TRBD2,CASSLSGTSYNEQFF,TGTGCCAGCAGCTTATCCGGGACTAGTTACAATGAGCAGTTCTTC
TRBJ2-1,many,TRBV7-7,-,CASSSEGIQNEQFF,TGTGCCAGCAGCTCGGAGGGGATACAGAATGAGCAGTTCTTC
TRBJ2-7,-,TRBV11-2,-,CASSLGEGSRSYEQYF,TGTGCCAGCAGCTTAGGTGAGGGTTCGCGCTCCTACGAGCAGTACTTC
TRBJ1-4,many,TRBV7-8,TRBD1,CASSPQGAGEKLFF,TGTGCCAGCAGCCCACAGGGGGCGGGAGAAAAACTGTTTTTT
TRBJ2-5,-,TRBV27,TRBD2,CASSSPGTSGGAQYF,TGTGCCAGCAGTTCTCCCGGGACTAGCGGGGGGGCCCAGTACTTC
TRBJ2-7,many,TRBV13,-,CASSLMAGVSYEQYF,TGTGCCAGCAGCTTAATGGCAGGGGTCTCCTACGAGCAGTACTTC
TRBJ1-2,many,TRBV7-9,-,CASSSTGFSGYTF,TGTGCCAGCAGTTCAACAGGCTTTTCGGGCTACACCTTC
TRBJ2-1,many,TRBV10-3,TRBD2,CAISVLPLAGGRDEQFF,TGTGCCATCAGTGTACTCCCGCTAGCGGGAGGGAGGGATGAGCAGTTCTTC
TRBJ1-6,few,TRBV2,-,CASSEQENSPLHF,TGTGCCAGCAGTGAACAGGAAAATTCACCCCTCCACTTT
TRBJ1-1,many,TRBV6-5,-,CASSEGGRRGEAFF,TGTGCCAGCAGCGAAGGGGGAAGGCGCGGTGAAGCTTTCTTT
TRBJ2-2,few,TRBV11-2,TRBD2,CASSLIAGGPFTGELFF,TGTGCCAGCAGCTTAATAGCGGGAGGGCCTTTCACCGGGGAGCTGTTTTTT
TRBJ1-2,many,TRBV19,-,CASSIGIGAGYTF,TGTGCCAGTAGTATAGGTATAGGGGCCGGCTACACCTTC
TRBJ2-3,many,TRBV7-3,-,CASRSPGISTDTQYF,TGTGCCAGCAGGTCTCCAGGGATTAGCACAGATACGCAGTATTTT
TRBJ2-5,-,TRBV9,TRBD2,CASSVGSGSGETQYF,TGTGCCAGCAGCGTAGGGAGCGGGAGCGGAGAGACCCAGTACTTC
TRBJ1-2,-,TRBV27,TRBD1,CASSETGTAYGYTF,TGTGCCAGCAGTGAAACCGGGACAGCGTATGGCTACACCTTC
TRBJ2-3,many,TRBV7-9,-,CASSLGRLYTDTQYF,TGTGCCAGCAGCTTAGGCAGGCTATATACAGATACGCAGTATTTT
TRBJ2-7,-,TRBV18,-,CASSRVGDEQYF,TGTGCCAGCTCACGCGTAGGGGACGAGCAGTACTTC
TRBJ2-1,many,TRBV11-3,TRBD2,CASSLSGDYNEQFF,TGTGCCAGCAGCTTAAGCGGGGATTACAATGAGCAGTTCTTC
TRBJ2-3,many,TRBV19,TRBD2,CASSLRGTSGNKDTQYF,TGTGCCAGTAGCCTCCGGGGGACTAGCGGGAATAAAGATACGCAGTATTTT
TRBJ2-2,many,TRBV5-4,-,CASSLASGSFTGELFF,TGTGCCAGCAGCTTGGCCAGCGGATCCTTTACCGGGGAGCTGTTTTTT
TRBJ1-6,many,TRBV6-6,-,CASSYTRGNSPLHF,TGTGCCAGCAGTTACACCCGGGGAAATTCACCCCTCCACTTT
TRBJ2-2,many,TRBV5-1,TRBD2,CASSLLSGGVTGELFF,TGCGCCAGCAGCTTGTTAAGCGGGGGGGTCACCGGGGAGCTGTTTTTT